The 13 T cell receptor beta chains given below trace back to one sample, sequenced in a study of control samples from healthy donors and cancer patients. Data came from immunoSEQ multiplex PCR; TCRdb stores just in-frame clones and leaves some out. Counted here are under 450,000 clones, over 75% occurring once; the ten biggest clones make up 6% to 7%. Sample: PBMCs. The receptors here all came from a man aged 35-49 years with head and neck cancer.

This clone showed up just once. The chain combines TRBV20-1 with TRBJ2-2; tentative D call: TRBD1 (5 bases). Germline V gives CDR1 DFQATT, CDR2 SNEGSKA (reference sequence). Trimming took 3 bases from V and 1 from J, leaving 9 bases between them. The CDR3 length is 14 residues. The chain's CDR3 is CSASRQGNTGELFF. CDR3 sequence (DNA): TGCAGTGCTAGTCGCCAGGGGAACACCGGGGAGCTGTTTTTT.

The J gene is TRBJ1-4, the V gene TRBV30, with no clear D. Germline V lookup: CDR1 GTSNPN, CDR2 SVGIG (reference sequence). V was trimmed by 0 bases and J by 7 bases, leaving 12 bases between them. The CDR3 has 14 amino acids. This CDR3 is CAWSVLERVEKLFF. The DNA of the CDR3 is TGTGCCTGGAGTGTACTGGAGAGAGTTGAAAAACTGTTTTTT. The full variable domain, in which reference TRBV30 and TRBJ1-4 provide the parts outside the CDR3, is SQTIHQWPATLVQPVGSPLSLECTVEGTSNPNLYWYRQAAGRGLQLLFYSVGIGQISSEVPQNLSASRPQDRQFILSSKKLLLSDSGFYLCAWSVLERVEKLFFGSGTQLSVL.

The gene calls are TRBV24-1 and TRBJ1-4; D is uncertain. Germline V gives CDR1 KGHDR, CDR2 SFDVKD. With 2 bases removed from V and 7 bases from J, the gap between germline ends came to 13 bases. The CDR3 has 15 residues. The CDR3 region is CATSDSGRQREKLFF. The CDR3 DNA is TGTGCCACCAGTGATTCCGGCCGCCAGCGTGAAAAACTGTTTTTT.

This chain uses TRBV27 with TRBJ1-6; TRBD1 is a possible D gene (5 bases). Between the trimmed V and J ends, which lost 3 bases and 4 bases, there was a span of 10 bases. Germline CDR1 and CDR2: MNHEY and SMNVEV (reference sequence). The CDR3 runs 15 residues. CDR3 residues: CASSFGGGYNSPLHF. CDR3 sequence (DNA): TGTGCCAGCAGTTTCGGGGGGGGTTATAATTCACCCCTCCACTTT.

The rearrangement uses TRBV10-3 and TRBJ1-5; 10 bases fit TRBD1. V was pared by 2 bases and J by 1 base, with 11 bases of the junction left unmatched. The germline V gene encodes CDR1 ENHRY and CDR2 SYGVKD. This CDR3 has 19 amino acids. The DNA of the CDR3 is TGTGCCATCAGTGAGAACCCTTTAGGACAGGGGGTCAGCAATCAGCCCCAGCATTTT. This translates into CAISENPLGQGVSNQPQHF.

CDR3 sequence reads: CASSLIAGGTGELFF. The CDR3, as DNA: TGCGCCAGCAGCTTAATAGCGGGAGGGACCGGGGAGCTGTTTTTT. This chain links TRBV5-1 with TRBJ2-2, with 11 bases fitting TRBD2. Per germline, CDR1 SGHRS and CDR2 YFSETQ. V shed 2 bases, J shed 5 bases, and the junction held 2 bases outside the gene matches. The CDR3 runs 15 residues.

This clone showed up just a few times. The J gene is TRBJ1-1, the V gene TRBV5-1, with D maybe TRBD1 (5 bases). The CDR3 contains 14 residues. The germline gives CDR1 SGHRS, CDR2 YFSETQ. V was cut by 4 bases and J by 1 base, with 11 bases left in between. Written as DNA, the CDR3 is TGCGCCAGCAGCGGCAAAGACAGGAACACTGAAGCTTTCTTT. This encodes CASSGKDRNTEAFF.

The rearrangement uses TRBV7-2 and TRBJ1-3; 7 positions match TRBD1. Germline V gene sequence: CDR1 SGHTA, CDR2 FQGNSA. Unmatched junction bases numbered 5, after V lost 4 bases and J lost 2 bases. The CDR3 is 15 residues long. CDR3 region: CASSSGQVAGNTIYF. CDR3 DNA sequence: TGTGCCAGCAGCTCCGGACAGGTTGCTGGAAACACCATATATTTT.

V usage is TRBV7-2 and J usage is TRBJ1-2; unclear D gene. This CDR3 is built from 14 residues. V dropped 5 bases and J dropped 7 bases, with 17 bases sitting between them. The germline CDR1 and CDR2 sequences are SGHTA and FQGNSA. The CDR3 sequence is CASSKREKAGGYTF. In DNA, the CDR3 is TGTGCCAGCAGCAAACGGGAAAAGGCTGGTGGCTACACCTTC.

This clone was observed a handful of times. The chain couples TRBV6-2 or TRBV6-3 to TRBJ1-5; D gene uncertain. Trimming removed 6 bases at V and 0 bases at J, with 12 bases between. This CDR3 contains 15 residues. The germline CDR1 and CDR2 sequences are MNHEY and SVGEGT. The CDR3: CASSRGGASNQPQHF. The CDR3 DNA reads as TGTGCCAGCAGCCGGGGAGGTGCTAGCAATCAGCCCCAGCATTTT.

V is TRBV7-9 and J is TRBJ2-1; D call uncertain. The CDR3 runs 14 residues. V shed 5 bases and J shed 6 bases, with 14 bases lying between them. CDR1 and CDR2 (germline): SEHNR, FQNEAQ (reference sequence). CDR3 amino acids: CASSPIEPRNEQFF. The CDR3 nucleotides read TGTGCCAGCAGCCCAATCGAACCCCGCAATGAGCAGTTCTTC.

The genes are TRBV10-3 and TRBJ1-1; D might be TRBD1 (5 bases). The CDR3 has 12 residues. The germline gives CDR1 ENHRY, CDR2 SYGVKD. The V gene lost 4 bases and the J gene lost 8 bases, with 11 bases spanning the gap. The CDR3 bases are TGTGCCATCAGTGTGGGGAGACAGGAAGCTTTCTTT. Translation gives CAISVGRQEAFF.

This chain links TRBV2 with TRBJ2-1, with 12 nucleotides matching TRBD2. CDR3 length: 14 amino acids. Germline CDR1 is SNHLY and CDR2 is FYNNEI. With V trimmed by 7 bases and J by 5 bases, 3 bases remained unmatched. CDR3 bases: TGTGCCAGCACCTGGACTAGCGGGGACAATGAGCAGTTCTTC. Its protein is CASTWTSGDNEQFF.